This T cell receptor (beta chain) was captured in a study of Tregs in tolerant kidney transplant recipients. For the study at large: Mixed chimerism was transient after nonmyeloablative marrow transplants from related graft donors. General study results and limits: Activated donor B cell expansion appeared to reveal the most relevant donor-specific TCRbeta repertoire. Donor-specific Treg expansion exceeded global Treg expansion in tolerant patients, suggesting antigen drive.

Sequencing used immunoSEQ multiplex PCR; TCRdb keeps in-frame clones, though not all of them. The table records 55,000 to 80,000 clones, less than 98% of them present only once. V was pared by 1 base and J by 6 bases, with 20 bases between. Per the germline V gene, CDR1 is GTSNPN and CDR2 is SVGIG (reference sequence). This CDR3 is 16 amino acids long. Unstimulated Tregs (CD4+CD25+CD127-) and CD4+CD25- non-Tregs were sorted from PBMCs. On this clone: The antigen is not known.

The sample was Tregs from blood, taken before the transplant. This TCR was recovered from a human donor who received a combined kidney and bone marrow transplant. This chain uses TRBV30 with TRBJ2-3; tentatively, D is TRBD1 (6 bases). The CDR3 bases are TGTGCCTGGAGTGGAGAGGGGAGAGGGGGTAGGGATACGCAGTATTTT. This codes for CAWSGEGRGGRDTQYF.